This entry describes one T cell receptor beta chain. The data originate from a study of shared T cell receptors in the human thymus. The V segment lost 7 bases and the J segment 0 bases; nucleotides outside the gene matches: 5. This CDR3 spans 17 amino acids. Germline lookup yields CDR1 MNHEY and CDR2 SMNVEV (reference sequence). Measured with immunoSEQ multiplex PCR; TCRdb has only the in-frame clones, and not every one. The repertoire holds roughly 500,000 clones, roughly 74% seen once, with around 0.013% in the top ten. These records were also assigned to another study, of human thymus T cells.

The V gene is TRBV27, the J gene TRBJ2-6; 11 nucleotides align to TRBD2. The sample comprised thymocytes. This receptor was identified in a boy in the first two years of life with a congenital heart defect. CDR3 bases: TGTGCCAGCACCGGACTAGCGGGTCGCTCTGGGGCCAACGTCCTGACTTTC. Protein product: CASTGLAGRSGANVLTF. Drawing the rest from reference TRBV27 and TRBJ2-6, the complete variable domain is EAQVTQNPRYLITVTGKKLTVTCSQNMNHEYMSWYRQDPGLGLRQIYYSMNVEVTDKGDVPEGYKVSRKEKRNFPLILESPSPNQTSLYFCASTGLAGRSGANVLTFGAGSRLTVL.